One sample yielded the 9 T cell receptor beta chains listed below, sequenced in a study of response to subunit inactivated influenza vaccine (dated by TCRdb to 2016 to 2018). Interpreted using the paper, the time point label stands for: approximately 47 days after influenza vaccine administration. The library relied on RT-PCR. The data were produced on an Illumina HiSeq 2500. TCRdb trimmed the raw reads at Q25, called clones with MiXCR and kept productive beta chains. Each CDR3 protein appears once, grouped with its most common genes and DNA. The sample contains about 160,000 distinct CDR3 sequences, approximately 11% of them found a single time. Jointly, the top ten make up around 12% of the sample. This specimen was non-naive T cells sorted from PBMCs, taken about 6 weeks after vaccination. What this sample's cell subset or site label stands for: memory T cell fraction. The receptors here all came from a man aged 45-65 years who received an inactivated influenza vaccine. Donor details come from another sample of the same person, matched by shared clones.

This clonotype was counted between two and nine times. The V call is TRBV6-4, the J call TRBJ1-2; 9 nucleotides line up with TRBD1. Trimming took 8 bases from V and 7 from J; bases not matched to a gene: 8. Germline lookup yields CDR1 MRHNA and CDR2 SNTAGT. The CDR3 runs to 13 residues. The CDR3 nucleotides read TGTGCCAGCGGACCGGGACAGGGATCTGGCTACACCTTC. As protein: CASGPGQGSGYTF.

This clonotype was observed a few times. This chain joins TRBV20-1 and TRBJ2-1; no reliable D call. V was trimmed by 3 bases and J by 5 bases, leaving 8 bases between them. Germline-derived CDR1 and CDR2 are DFQATT and SNEGSKA (reference sequence). The CDR3 is 12 amino acids. CDR3 region: CSARGYNNEQFF. For the CDR3, the DNA is TGCAGTGCTAGGGGTTATAACAATGAGCAGTTCTTC.

The chain carries TRBV20-1 and TRBJ2-5, with 10 nucleotides matching TRBD2. V trimming: 3 bases; J trimming: 5 bases; junction bases outside the gene matches: 9. CDR1 is DFQATT and CDR2 is SNEGSKA in the germline V gene (reference sequence). The CDR3 consists of 15 residues. The CDR3 reads CSASFLAGAGETQYF. Written as DNA, the CDR3 is TGCAGTGCTAGTTTTCTAGCGGGAGCTGGGGAGACCCAGTACTTC.

This clonotype was detected many times. V usage is TRBV5-1 and J usage is TRBJ1-3, with no clear D. V lost 3 bases and J 7 bases, leaving 11 bases between the germline ends. CDR3 length: 13 residues. CDR1 is SGHRS, CDR2 YFSETQ, per germline. The CDR3 DNA is TGCGCCAGCAGCTCTCCGACAACCAACACCATATATTTT. It is translated as CASSSPTTNTIYF.

This clonotype was seen only a few times. This sequence joins TRBV7-6 and TRBJ1-5, with a weak D call TRBD1 (5 bases). The germline V gene has CDR1 SGHVS and CDR2 FNYEAQ. The germline V and J ends were trimmed by 4 bases and 4 bases, with 20 bases remaining between them. This CDR3 has 17 residues. The CDR3 protein is CASSSGQRDDKNQPQHF. The CDR3 DNA is TGTGCCAGCAGCTCGGGGCAGAGGGACGACAAGAATCAGCCCCAGCATTTT.

In its sample, this clonotype was seen a few times. This chain uses TRBV9 with TRBJ2-3, with 7 bases aligning to TRBD2. CDR1 SGDLS and CDR2 YYNGEE come from the germline V gene. The CDR3 is 18 amino acids. Germline trimming cut 0 bases from V and 0 bases from J; bases unmatched to any gene: 10. Here the CDR3 reads CASSVAQTSRPSTDTQYF. The CDR3 DNA reads TGTGCCAGCAGCGTAGCCCAGACTAGCAGACCCAGCACAGATACGCAGTATTTT.

This clonotype has more than one count but fewer than ten. The rearrangement uses TRBV6-2 or TRBV6-3 and TRBJ2-7, with D unresolved. This CDR3 spans 14 amino acids. Trimming cost V 0 bases and J 0 bases, with 6 bases left between them. CDR1 and CDR2 (germline): MNHEY, SVGEGT. CDR3 protein: CASSYSTVSYEQYF. CDR3 in DNA: TGTGCCAGCAGTTACTCGACCGTCTCCTACGAGCAGTACTTC.

Only a few counts were recorded for this clonotype. J is TRBJ2-1 and V is TRBV6-2 or TRBV6-3, with TRBD1 matching 8 bases. Germline V gives CDR1 MNHEY, CDR2 SVGEGT. CDR3 length: 18 amino acids. V was pared by 0 bases and J by 5 bases, with 12 bases of the junction left unmatched. The CDR3 sequence: CASSYSTLFLDRDNEQFF. CDR3 coding DNA: TGTGCCAGCAGTTACTCGACGCTGTTCCTGGACAGGGACAATGAGCAGTTCTTC.

This clonotype was seen a few times. The chain combines TRBV28 with TRBJ2-5; D is perhaps TRBD2 (6 bases). Germline assignment: CDR1 MDHEN and CDR2 SYDVKM. This CDR3 spans 15 amino acids. Trimming removed 5 bases from V and 2 bases from J, with 15 bases in between. CDR3 coding DNA: TGTGCCAGCAGTCGCCTAGCGCCAATACAAGAGACCCAGTACTTC. Protein: CASSRLAPIQETQYF. Full variable domain (remainder filled in from reference TRBV28 and TRBJ2-5): DVKVTQSSRYLVKRTGEKVFLECVQDMDHENMFWYRQDPGLGLRLIYFSYDVKMKEKGDIPEGYSVSREKKERFSLILESASTNQTSMYLCASSRLAPIQETQYFGPGTRLLVL.